The 27 T cell receptor beta chains given below trace back to one sample, sequenced in a study of blood T cells in healthy people across ages. Through a sample-barcoded 5' primer and a J-beta primer mix, a second PCR was run for roughly 7 to 11 cycles. MiXCR was run by TCRdb on the 5' RACE reads, yielding one entry per CDR3 protein. The sample holds 1.4 million or so distinct CDR3 sequences, 35% to 45% seen once. The sample was blood. The source of these receptors is a woman aged 18-29 years in good health.

CDR3 residues: CASSEVGVRNQPQHF. The CDR3 DNA follows: TGTGCCAGCAGTGAAGTGGGGGTCCGCAATCAGCCCCAGCATTTT. V gene TRBV2 combines with J gene TRBJ1-5, with D tentatively TRBD1 (5 bases). Between the trimmed V and J ends, which lost 1 base and 2 bases, there was a span of 9 bases. Germline CDR1 and CDR2: SNHLY and FYNNEI. The CDR3 covers 15 residues.

The chain joins TRBV20-1 to TRBJ1-5, with 7 bases aligning to TRBD1. This CDR3 is 16 amino acids long. Unmatched junction bases numbered 13, after V lost 2 bases and J lost 6 bases. CDR1 is DFQATT, CDR2 SNEGSKA, per germline (reference sequence). CDR3 DNA: TGCAGTGCTAGATTGGAAATTCTTGAGGGGGCTCAGCCCCAGCATTTT. It translates to CSARLEILEGAQPQHF.

Many counts were recorded for this clonotype. The germline gene is not matched at one end of the junction; a read error may be the cause. The rearrangement joins TRBV5-1 to TRBJ1-2, with no clear D. The CDR3 has 13 residues. Germline lookup yields CDR1 SGHRS and CDR2 YFSETQ. CDR3 sequence: CASSLAPNYGYTF. CDR3 bases: TGTGCCAGCAGTCTAGCTCCTAACTATGGCTACACCTTC.

As regards this clonotype: An end of the junction does not agree with germline; a read error may underlie this. The gene calls are TRBV20-1 and TRBJ2-7; tentative D call: TRBD2 (7 bases). The CDR3 is 12 amino acids. CDR1 and CDR2 from the germline V gene are DFQATT and SNEGSKA (reference sequence). The DNA of the CDR3 is TGCAGTCCTAGGGGGAGGGCCTACGAGCAGTACTTC. This sequence encodes CSPRGRAYEQYF.

The chain employs TRBV20-1 and TRBJ1-1, with D possibly matching TRBD1 (5 bases). Germline V gene lookup returns CDR1 DFQATT and CDR2 SNEGSKA (reference sequence). The CDR3 covers 13 residues. Trimming left V 4 bases short and J 2 bases short, with 11 bases between. CDR3 DNA sequence: TGCAGTGCTAACAAACAGGCAAACACTGAAGCTTTCTTT. Translation gives CSANKQANTEAFF.

The V gene is TRBV27, the J gene TRBJ1-1; a possible D gene is TRBD1 (5 bases). Trimming removed 5 bases at V and 4 bases at J, with 14 bases between. The CDR3 length is 14 residues. CDR1 and CDR2 from the germline V gene are MNHEY and SMNVEV (reference sequence). CDR3 sequence reads: CASSHLGGGTEAFF. The CDR3 region has the DNA TGTGCCAGCAGTCACCTCGGGGGGGGCACTGAAGCTTTCTTT.

This clonotype was detected a few times. The chain has TRBV3-1 and TRBJ2-1; a weak D match, TRBD2 (5 bases). Germline V gene lookup returns CDR1 LGHDT and CDR2 YNNKEL (reference sequence). This CDR3 is 15 amino acids long. V lost 0 bases and J 7 bases, leaving 13 bases between the germline ends. The DNA of the CDR3 is TGTGCCAGCAGCCAAGATATGCGGGTTGAGAATGAGCAGTTCTTC. This codes for CASSQDMRVENEQFF.

The chain carries TRBV11-2 and TRBJ2-2, with 8 bases lining up with TRBD2. CDR1 is SGHAT and CDR2 is FQNNGV in the germline V gene. V shed 5 bases and J 2 bases; nucleotides not matched to a gene: 7. This CDR3 contains 16 residues. The CDR3 spells CASSPQGLENTGELFF. In DNA, the CDR3 is TGTGCCAGCAGCCCACAGGGACTAGAAAACACCGGGGAGCTGTTTTTT.

There are many counts of this clonotype. The chain carries TRBV29-1 and TRBJ2-1; 8 bases map to TRBD2. The V gene's germline CDR1 is SQVTM and CDR2 ANQGSEA. V trimming: 5 bases; J trimming: 7 bases; junction bases outside the gene matches: 4. The CDR3 length is 12 residues. DNA of the CDR3: TGCAGCGTTCAGCCGGGGGGGAATGAGCAGTTCTTC. This gives the protein CSVQPGGNEQFF.

As for this clonotype: This CDR3 fails to terminate in the conserved phenylalanine or tryptophan, so it likely reflects a read error. The chain uses TRBV7-2 and TRBJ1-2; the D is unclear. Trimming took off 1 base at V and 2 bases at J, with 8 bases between the two ends. CDR3 length: 14 amino acids. The germline CDR1 and CDR2 sequences are SGHTA and FQGNSA. The CDR3 coding sequence is TGTGCCAGCAGCTTAGAGGCCACAAACTATGGCTACACCATC. It specifies CASSLEATNYGYTI.

For the CDR3, the DNA is TGCAGTGCCACACATCAGGGATCGGGCAATCAGCCCCAGCATTTT. Protein sequence: CSATHQGSGNQPQHF. The V gene is TRBV20-1, the J gene TRBJ1-5; the D gene is possibly TRBD1 (5 bases). Germline CDR1 is DFQATT and CDR2 is SNEGSKA (reference sequence). V lost 6 bases and J lost 2, with 17 bases in between. The CDR3 totals 15 residues.

Here the CDR3 DNA reads TGTGCCAGCAGTGACCGGGACTGGGGAAACATTCAGTACTTC. Protein sequence: CASSDRDWGNIQYF. The chain recombines TRBV2 with TRBJ2-4; D is perhaps TRBD2 (6 bases). Per germline, CDR1 SNHLY and CDR2 FYNNEI. V lost 3 bases, J lost 6 bases, and 12 bases lay in between. The CDR3 sequence is 14 residues long.

V is TRBV20-1 and J is TRBJ1-2, with D uncertain. Germline V gene lookup returns CDR1 DFQATT and CDR2 SNEGSKA (reference sequence). This CDR3 comprises 12 residues. V gave up 6 bases and J gave up 5 bases, with 13 bases separating them. CDR3 nucleotides: TGCAGTGCCATCATTGCAGGATATGGCTACACCTTC. Protein: CSAIIAGYGYTF.

This rearrangement joins TRBV2 to TRBJ2-1, with 7 bases matching TRBD2. CDR1 is SNHLY, CDR2 FYNNEI, per germline. The CDR3 covers 15 residues. V was pared by 4 bases and J by 2 bases, with 5 bases of the junction left unmatched. Written as DNA, the CDR3 is TGTGCCAGCAGTGGGCGCGGGAGTACCTACAATGAGCAGTTCTTC. Residues: CASSGRGSTYNEQFF.

V is TRBV2 and J is TRBJ2-5; D call uncertain. The CDR3 loop spans 12 amino acids. V lost 6 bases to trimming and J lost 11 bases, with 16 bases between them. Germline V gene sequence: CDR1 SNHLY, CDR2 FYNNEI. The CDR3 loop reads CASRVLYNEQYF. The CDR3, as DNA: TGTGCCAGCAGGGTACTGTACAATGAGCAGTACTTC.

Note on this clonotype: The junction differs from germline at one of its ends, possibly a read error. The chain carries TRBV9 and TRBJ2-7; a possible D gene is TRBD2 (5 bases). CDR1 SGDLS and CDR2 YYNGEE come from the germline V gene. The CDR3 spans 15 residues. CDR3 in amino acids: CASSVGAELNYEQYF. The DNA of the CDR3 is TGTGCCAGCAGCGTGGGAGCGGAGCTCAACTACGAACAGTACTTC.

This clonotype was found a few times. This chain uses TRBV4-3 with TRBJ2-5; the D is unclear. The CDR3 consists of 13 residues. Trimming took 0 bases from V and 5 from J, leaving 7 bases between them. Germline loops: CDR1 LGHNA, CDR2 YSLEER. For the CDR3, the DNA is TGCGCCAGCAGCCAAGATTTCGGTGAGACCCAGTACTTC. Translated, it gives CASSQDFGETQYF.

This chain uses TRBV20-1 with TRBJ1-1, with 7 bases matching TRBD1. V dropped 5 bases and J dropped 0; count of bases not matched to a gene: 6. The CDR3 has 14 residues. Per the germline V gene, CDR1 is DFQATT and CDR2 is SNEGSKA (reference sequence). The CDR3, as DNA: TGCAGTGCTGTCCGGGACAGCATGAACACTGAAGCTTTCTTT. Translated, it gives CSAVRDSMNTEAFF.

The V and J genes are TRBV27 and TRBJ1-2; D is perhaps TRBD1 (6 bases). From germline, CDR1 is MNHEY and CDR2 SMNVEV (reference sequence). The germline V and J ends were trimmed by 3 bases and 6 bases, with 11 bases remaining between them. The CDR3 consists of 13 residues. CDR3: CASSFTQGDGYTF. The CDR3 region has the DNA TGTGCCAGCAGTTTCACACAGGGTGATGGCTACACCTTC.

This clonotype was observed a handful of times. V and J are TRBV7-2 and TRBJ2-1; D tentatively fits TRBD1 or TRBD2 (5 bases each). V shed 9 bases and J shed 4 bases, with 7 bases lying between them. Germline V gene lookup returns CDR1 SGHTA and CDR2 FQGNSA. The CDR3 runs 11 residues. CDR3 nucleotide sequence: TGTGCCAGGGGGGAGTACAATGAGCAGTTCTTC. Amino acid sequence: CARGEYNEQFF.

The chain links TRBV20-1 to TRBJ2-2; 7 bases agree with TRBD1. The V segment lost 4 bases and the J segment 1 base; nucleotides outside the gene matches: 3. Germline lookup yields CDR1 DFQATT and CDR2 SNEGSKA (reference sequence). The CDR3 is made up of 14 amino acids. The CDR3 nucleotides are TGCAGTGCTACGGGACAGCTGAACACCGGGGAGCTGTTTTTT. It yields the protein CSATGQLNTGELFF.

This clonotype was counted a few times. V usage is TRBV10-3 and J usage is TRBJ1-2; tentatively, D is TRBD1 (5 bases). V gave up 2 bases and J gave up 2 bases, with 12 bases separating them. The CDR3 has 15 amino acids. CDR1 is ENHRY and CDR2 is SYGVKD in the germline V gene. CDR3 in amino acids: CAISERAGKNYGYTF. Here the CDR3 DNA reads TGTGCCATCAGTGAGCGGGCAGGGAAAAACTATGGCTACACCTTC.

This clonotype was found many times. The rearrangement joins TRBV4-1 to TRBJ1-2; D gene ambiguous. The CDR3 extends over 14 amino acids. The germline V gene has CDR1 MGHRA and CDR2 YSYEKL. The V gene lost 0 bases and the J gene lost 3 bases, with 8 bases spanning the gap. CDR3 coding DNA: TGCGCCAGCAGCCAAGATCAGTGGGACTATGGCTACACCTTC. This translates into CASSQDQWDYGYTF.

This chain joins TRBV5-6 and TRBJ2-1; 10 bases match TRBD2. The length of the CDR3 is 16 residues. Looked up from germline, CDR1 is SGHDT and CDR2 is YYEEEE. V was clipped by 3 bases and J by 8 bases; unmatched bases: 11. The CDR3 nucleotides are TGTGCCAGCAGCTCCTTACTAGCGGGGTGGCCCCATGAGCAGTTCTTC. It codes for CASSSLLAGWPHEQFF.

The rearrangement joins TRBV2 to TRBJ1-2, with D possibly being TRBD1 (5 bases). Trimming took off 0 bases at V and 6 bases at J, with 17 bases between the two ends. Germline CDR1 is SNHLY and CDR2 is FYNNEI. The CDR3 runs 16 residues. The DNA for the CDR3 is TGTGCCAGCAGTGAAGCGCTTCGGAAGACAGCAAATGGCTACACCTTC. This sequence encodes CASSEALRKTANGYTF.

A few counts support this clonotype. V and J are TRBV6-1 and TRBJ2-7; a weak D match, TRBD1 (7 bases). V was shortened by 11 bases and J by 3 bases, with 17 bases between the two germline ends. Per germline, CDR1 MNHNS and CDR2 SASEGT. The CDR3 consists of 13 residues. This CDR3 reads CAGGQGVIYEQYF. The DNA of the CDR3 is TGTGCCGGAGGGCAGGGGGTAATCTACGAGCAGTACTTC.

This chain links TRBV6-5 with TRBJ1-2, with D uncertain. CDR1 and CDR2 (germline): MNHEY, SVGAGI. V was shortened by 5 bases and J by 8 bases, with 15 bases between the two germline ends. CDR3 size: 13 residues. This CDR3 reads CASSGTRREGYTF. CDR3 in DNA: TGTGCCAGCAGTGGAACGAGGAGGGAAGGCTACACCTTC.